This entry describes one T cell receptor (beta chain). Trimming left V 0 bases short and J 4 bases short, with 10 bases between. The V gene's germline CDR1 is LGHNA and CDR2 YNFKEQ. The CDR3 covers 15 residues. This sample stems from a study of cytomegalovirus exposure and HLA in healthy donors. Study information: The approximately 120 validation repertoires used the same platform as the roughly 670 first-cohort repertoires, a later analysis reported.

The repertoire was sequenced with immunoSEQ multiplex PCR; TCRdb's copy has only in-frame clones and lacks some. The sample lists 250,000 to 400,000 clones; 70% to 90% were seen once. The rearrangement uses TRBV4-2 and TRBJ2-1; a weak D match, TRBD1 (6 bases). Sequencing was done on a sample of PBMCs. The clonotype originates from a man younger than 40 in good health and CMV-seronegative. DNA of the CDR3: TGTGCCAGCAGCCAAGAAGGGACACTATACAATGAGCAGTTCTTC. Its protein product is CASSQEGTLYNEQFF.